The 27 T cell receptor beta chains in this list originate from one sample, sequenced in a study of cytomegalovirus exposure and HLA in healthy donors. The PCR made use of 60 Vbeta and 13 Jbeta primers. Here immunoSEQ multiplex PCR was the method, and the copy in TCRdb shows in-frame clones only, minus some. The sample contains some 88,000 clones, under 80% of which appear only once. Sequencing was performed on PBMCs. These receptors were collected from a woman in her 30s in good health and CMV-seronegative.

This clone was counted a few times. The chain couples TRBV27 to TRBJ1-6, with a tentative D call TRBD1 (6 bases). CDR1 MNHEY and CDR2 SMNVEV come from the germline V gene (reference sequence). The CDR3 runs 17 residues. V was pared by 2 bases and J by 8 bases, with 19 bases between. The CDR3 DNA is TGTGCCAGCAGTTTAGGGGGCGGCGGGGGACAAGATTCACCCCTCCACTTT. It is translated as CASSLGGGGGQDSPLHF.

This clone was seen only a few times. This sequence joins TRBV28 and TRBJ1-1, with TRBD1 as a possible D gene (5 bases). The CDR3 loop spans 13 amino acids. CDR1 and CDR2 (germline): MDHEN, SYDVKM. Between the trimmed V and J ends, which lost 3 bases and 6 bases, there was a span of 11 bases. The CDR3 here is CASSFGGWAEAFF. The CDR3 nucleotides are TGTGCCAGCAGTTTTGGGGGGTGGGCTGAAGCTTTCTTT.

The CDR3 DNA reads TGTGCCACTGGGGGACAGGGGGCTAATGAGCAGTTCTTC. Its protein is CATGGQGANEQFF. This chain links TRBV10-3 with TRBJ2-1; TRBD1 agrees at 12 bases. The V gene end was trimmed by 10 bases and the J gene end by 7 bases; junction bases not matched to a gene: 5. Germline V lookup: CDR1 ENHRY, CDR2 SYGVKD. The length of the CDR3 is 13 residues.

V usage is TRBV6-6 and J usage is TRBJ2-6; 7 nucleotides match TRBD1. The germline V gene encodes CDR1 MNHNY and CDR2 SVGAGI (reference sequence). J was trimmed by 3 bases and V by 5 bases; bases with no gene match: 7. This CDR3 spans 16 amino acids. CDR3 nucleotides: TGTGCCAGCAGTACACCACGACAGGGTGGGGCCAACGTCCTGACTTTC. Encoded protein: CASSTPRQGGANVLTF.

The chain recombines TRBV28 with TRBJ2-7; D is undetermined. The CDR3 sequence is 13 residues long. From germline, CDR1 is MDHEN and CDR2 SYDVKM. The V end lost 1 base, the J end lost 6 bases, and 10 bases lay between the germline ends. CDR3 residues: CASSLLNTGEQYF. The CDR3 bases are TGTGCCAGCAGTTTATTAAATACGGGCGAGCAGTACTTC.

There are a few counts of this clone. CDR3 loop: CASSLAPAQGADKGNEKLFF. The CDR3 nucleotides are TGTGCCAGCAGCTTAGCCCCGGCGCAGGGGGCTGATAAGGGTAATGAAAAACTGTTTTTT. This sequence joins TRBV11-3 and TRBJ1-4, with TRBD1 identical over 8 bases. Germline loops: CDR1 SGHNT, CDR2 YENEEA. V lost 1 base to trimming and J lost 4 bases; unmatched junction nucleotides: 17. The length of the CDR3 is 20 residues.

The chain combines TRBV2 with TRBJ1-2; D not certain. This CDR3 has 13 residues. Trimming stripped 3 bases from V and 2 bases from J, with 7 bases between. Per the germline V gene, CDR1 is SNHLY and CDR2 is FYNNEI. CDR3 amino acids: CASSESGNYGYTF. DNA for the CDR3: TGTGCCAGCAGTGAGTCGGGGAACTATGGCTACACCTTC. Complete variable domain (other parts from reference TRBV2 and TRBJ1-2): EPEVTQTPSHQVTQMGQEVILRCVPISNHLYFYWYRQILGQKVEFLVSFYNNEISEKSEIFDDQFSVERPDGSNFTLKIRSTKLEDSAMYFCASSESGNYGYTFGSGTRLTVV.

This chain connects TRBV2 to TRBJ1-6; D is possibly TRBD1 (5 bases). Germline V gene sequence: CDR1 SNHLY, CDR2 FYNNEI. The CDR3 spans 13 residues. Between the trimmed V and J ends, which lost 9 bases and 5 bases, there was a span of 11 bases. The CDR3 spells CASFAGDNSPLHF. CDR3 DNA sequence: TGTGCCAGTTTCGCGGGGGATAATTCACCCCTCCACTTT.

The table lists this clone with a few counts. The chain recombines TRBV5-5 with TRBJ1-1, with 7 bases matching TRBD1. The CDR3 contains 15 residues. Germline CDR1 is SGHKS and CDR2 is YYEKEE (reference sequence). The trim removed 4 bases at V and 3 bases at J, leaving 9 bases unmatched. The DNA for the CDR3 is TGTGCCAGCAGCAGTTCACAGGGGCCGGACACTGAAGCTTTCTTT. Residues: CASSSSQGPDTEAFF.

The chain joins TRBV2 to TRBJ1-1; D is perhaps TRBD1 (6 bases). Germline loops: CDR1 SNHLY, CDR2 FYNNEI. CDR3 length equals 14 residues. Trimming pared 6 bases from V and 0 bases from J, leaving 11 bases between. As DNA, the CDR3 is TGTGCCAGCAGCTGGACAGAATTGAACACTGAAGCTTTCTTT. Translated: CASSWTELNTEAFF.

This clone was counted a single time. The V call is TRBV19, the J call TRBJ2-7; possibly TRBD1 for D (5 bases). The CDR3 has 13 residues. Germline V gives CDR1 LNHDA, CDR2 SQIVND (reference sequence). Trimming left V 2 bases short and J 6 bases short, with 11 bases between. CDR3 DNA sequence: TGTGCCAGTAGTATACAGGGTGACACCGAGCAGTACTTC. It translates to CASSIQGDTEQYF.

This clone has just a few counts. CDR3 coding DNA: TGTGCCAGCACTTACGGGACAGGGAGCAATCAGCCCCAGCATTTT. Translating gives CASTYGTGSNQPQHF. The chain joins TRBV28 to TRBJ1-5, with TRBD1 matching 9 bases. V trimming: 7 bases; J trimming: 1 base; junction bases outside the gene matches: 5. This CDR3 region has 15 residues. In germline, CDR1 is MDHEN, CDR2 SYDVKM.

This clone was counted once. The chain uses TRBV13 and TRBJ1-2; D perhaps matches TRBD1 (5 bases). Germline V gives CDR1 PRHDT, CDR2 FYEKMQ (reference sequence). CDR3 length equals 16 residues. The ends were cut back, 3 bases at V and 5 bases at J, with 19 bases in the middle. This chain's CDR3 is CASSFRLGAAIYGYTF. DNA of the CDR3: TGTGCCAGCAGCTTTCGGCTAGGGGCTGCAATATATGGCTACACCTTC.

The chain couples TRBV6-6 to TRBJ1-2; no reliable D call. The length of the CDR3 is 14 residues. Germline CDR1 is MNHNY and CDR2 is SVGAGI (reference sequence). Trimming left V 0 bases short and J 4 bases short, with 9 bases between. CDR3 coding DNA: TGTGCCAGCAGTTACTCTTGGCAGATCTATGGCTACACCTTC. Its translation: CASSYSWQIYGYTF.

The chain has TRBV6-6 and TRBJ1-5; no clear D gene. Germline CDR1 and CDR2: MNHNY and SVGAGI (reference sequence). Trimming stripped 8 bases from V and 4 bases from J, with 15 bases between. The CDR3 sequence is 14 residues long. CDR3 nucleotides: TGTGCCAGCCTCATGCCGGGGAAAAATCAGCCCCAGCATTTT. This gives the protein CASLMPGKNQPQHF.

The chain joins TRBV7-9 to TRBJ2-7; possible D gene TRBD2, 6 bases. Germline CDR1 reads SEHNR; CDR2 reads FQNEAQ (reference sequence). This CDR3 spans 16 amino acids. The V gene lost 6 bases and the J gene lost 5 bases, with 23 bases spanning the gap. Here the CDR3 DNA reads TGTGCCAGCAGTTTAACGCGGGACCTTAACCATAACGAGCAGTACTTC. Translation: CASSLTRDLNHNEQYF.

This clone turned up a few times. The sample carries other DNA sequences with the same CDR3. The chain couples TRBV14 to TRBJ2-2; D is uncertain. V lost 4 bases and J lost 8, with 8 bases in between. CDR1 is SGHDN and CDR2 is FVKESK in the germline V gene. This CDR3 region has 12 residues. The CDR3 DNA is TGTGCCAGCAGCCTTTCGAGGGGGGAGCTGTTTTTT. Its protein product is CASSLSRGELFF.

This chain connects TRBV9 to TRBJ2-3; TRBD1 matches at 7 bases. Germline CDR1 is SGDLS and CDR2 is YYNGEE. This CDR3 has 14 residues. V was pared by 7 bases and J by 0 bases, with 5 bases of the junction left unmatched. The CDR3, as DNA: TGTGCCAGCGCAAGACAGGGCAGCACAGATACGCAGTATTTT. Translated, it gives CASARQGSTDTQYF.

V usage is TRBV5-1 and J usage is TRBJ1-5; D ambiguous. The CDR3 sequence is 15 residues long. Germline values: CDR1 SGHRS, CDR2 YFSETQ. V lost 4 bases and J 5 bases, leaving 16 bases between the germline ends. The CDR3 protein is CASSRAGKVDQPQHF. In DNA, the CDR3 is TGCGCCAGCAGCCGAGCGGGAAAGGTTGATCAGCCCCAGCATTTT.

CDR3 in amino acids: CASSWGDRSYEQYF. In DNA, the CDR3 is TGTGCCAGCAGCTGGGGGGACCGTTCCTACGAGCAGTACTTC. The chain couples TRBV7-9 to TRBJ2-7, with D possibly TRBD2 on 6 matching bases. V gave up 4 bases and J gave up 1 base, with 11 bases separating them. Germline V gene lookup returns CDR1 SEHNR and CDR2 FQNEAQ (reference sequence). The CDR3 is 14 residues long.

The CDR3 nucleotides read TGTGCCATCAGTGAGTCGGCGGGACAGGCAAATTCACCCCTCCACTTT. Protein: CAISESAGQANSPLHF. The genes are TRBV10-3 and TRBJ1-6, with TRBD1 matching 8 bases. From germline, CDR1 is ENHRY and CDR2 SYGVKD. V dropped 0 bases and J dropped 7; count of bases not matched to a gene: 5. The CDR3 is made up of 16 amino acids.

The rearrangement joins TRBV29-1 to TRBJ2-5, with 10 positions matching TRBD1. Germline V lookup: CDR1 SQVTM, CDR2 ANQGSEA. This CDR3 comprises 13 residues. After removal of 6 bases from V and 2 bases from J, the junction contained 3 bases not matched to a gene. The CDR3 bases are TGCAGCGTAAGGACAGGGGGGCAAGAGACCCAGTACTTC. It is translated as CSVRTGGQETQYF.

This clone has just a few counts. The V and J genes are TRBV10-3 and TRBJ2-2, with no clear D. The CDR3 runs 16 residues. From germline, CDR1 is ENHRY and CDR2 SYGVKD. Trimming cost V 0 bases and J 1 base, with 9 bases left between them. CDR3 sequence: CAISESIQKNTGELFF. The DNA of the CDR3 is TGTGCCATCAGTGAGTCTATACAGAAGAACACCGGGGAGCTGTTTTTT.

This clone was detected only a few times. The CDR3 DNA reads TGTGCCAGCAGCCATGGACAGCCCCAATATGGCTACACCTTC. It is translated as CASSHGQPQYGYTF. The chain employs TRBV4-2 and TRBJ1-2, with D tentatively TRBD1 (6 bases). This CDR3 region has 14 residues. CDR1 and CDR2 from the germline V gene are LGHNA and YNFKEQ. Trimming shortened V by 3 bases and J by 5 bases, and 13 bases separated the two germline ends.

This chain uses TRBV28 with TRBJ1-5, with D possibly being TRBD1 (5 bases). Germline-derived CDR1 and CDR2 are MDHEN and SYDVKM. V shed 3 bases and J shed 7 bases, with 13 bases lying between them. The CDR3 totals 14 residues. The CDR3 DNA follows: TGTGCCAGCAGTTTTGAAGGGGTTGAGCAGCCCCAGCATTTT. Amino acid sequence: CASSFEGVEQPQHF.

Details on this clone: The same CDR3 is also encoded by other DNA sequences in this sample. The chain uses TRBV29-1 and TRBJ2-5, with D possibly TRBD1 on 6 matching bases. Near its end, the DNA agrees better with TRBJ2-7, so the J call may be wrong. This CDR3 comprises 12 residues. CDR1 is SQVTM, CDR2 ANQGSEA, per germline. CDR3 sequence: CSVASGAYEQYF. CDR3 DNA sequence: TGCAGCGTTGCGTCAGGGGCCTACGAGCAGTACTTC.

The J gene is TRBJ2-3, the V gene TRBV18; a weak D match, TRBD2 (6 bases). The CDR3 is 15 residues long. CDR1 and CDR2 (germline): KGHSH, LQKENI. The CDR3 reads CAAAGTRGYTDTQYF. The DNA for the CDR3 is TGTGCTGCGGCCGGGACCCGGGGGTACACAGATACGCAGTATTTT.